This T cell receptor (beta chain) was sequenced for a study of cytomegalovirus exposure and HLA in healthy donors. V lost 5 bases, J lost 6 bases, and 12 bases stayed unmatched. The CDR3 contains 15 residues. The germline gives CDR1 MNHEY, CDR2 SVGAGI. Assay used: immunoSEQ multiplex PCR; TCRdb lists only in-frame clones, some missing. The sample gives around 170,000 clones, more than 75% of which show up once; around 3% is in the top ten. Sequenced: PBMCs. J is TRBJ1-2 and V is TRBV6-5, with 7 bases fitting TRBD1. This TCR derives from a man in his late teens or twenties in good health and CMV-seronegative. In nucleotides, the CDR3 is TGTGCCAGCAGTCTAAGGATCGAAGGGGGCGATGGCTACACCTTC. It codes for CASSLRIEGGDGYTF.